Sequencing of this T cell receptor (beta chain) was carried out in a study of cytomegalovirus exposure and HLA in healthy donors. Study as a whole: In a previous analysis, approximately 110 million unique TCR beta sequences were found from about 190 million T cells. Study-level points and caveats: Most sequenced TCRs were rare (though some public TCRs occurred in many donors).

V lost 7 bases to trimming and J lost 6 bases; unmatched junction nucleotides: 8. Germline CDR1 and CDR2: LNHDA and SQIVND (reference sequence). This CDR3 comprises 14 residues. Turning to this clone: Its antigen is not known.

PCR was performed using 60 Vbeta and 13 Jbeta primers. TCRdb's table, derived via immunoSEQ multiplex PCR, lists solely in-frame clones and lacks some. Among 58,000 or so clones listed, roughly 80% were seen once. This sequence originates from a middle-aged woman in good health and CMV-seropositive. This chain joins TRBV19 and TRBJ2-1; TRBD1 agrees at 8 bases. The specimen sequenced was PBMCs. The CDR3 reads CASMSGGGFNEQFF. The CDR3 bases are TGTGCCAGTATGTCAGGGGGCGGGTTCAATGAGCAGTTCTTC.